The next 3 T cell receptor beta chains were all read from a single sample in a study of blood T cell repertoires in COVID-19. Data came from immunoSEQ multiplex PCR; TCRdb stores just in-frame clones and leaves some out. The repertoire includes 150,000 to 200,000 clones, around 90% of them detected once, and approximately 4.5% sits in the top ten. The source material was peripheral blood. The receptors were sampled from a human donor in a cohort sampled during active COVID-19.

This sequence joins TRBV9 and TRBJ2-7; possible D gene TRBD2, 5 bases. Between the trimmed V and J ends, which lost 0 bases and 5 bases, there was a span of 15 bases. The CDR3 consists of 15 residues. Germline lookup yields CDR1 SGDLS and CDR2 YYNGEE. DNA for the CDR3: TGTGCCAGCAGCGTAGCATTTAGCGCGACGGACGAGCAGTACTTC. Translated, it gives CASSVAFSATDEQYF.

V usage is TRBV2 and J usage is TRBJ2-7; 8 positions match TRBD1. The CDR3 totals 15 residues. The J segment lost 6 bases and the V segment lost 6 bases, leaving 13 bases of the junction unmatched. In germline, CDR1 is SNHLY, CDR2 FYNNEI. The DNA of the CDR3 is TGTGCCAGCAGGGCGACAGGGGCAGATACTTCCGAGCAGTACTTC. It translates to CASRATGADTSEQYF.

This chain connects TRBV11-3 to TRBJ2-2; TRBD1 matches at 8 bases. Per germline, CDR1 SGHNT and CDR2 YENEEA. This CDR3 comprises 15 residues. The J segment lost 2 bases and the V segment lost 5 bases, leaving 4 bases of the junction unmatched. The CDR3 coding sequence is TGTGCCAGCAGCACCGGACAGGGAAACACCGGGGAGCTGTTTTTT. Its translation is CASSTGQGNTGELFF.